This T cell receptor beta chain was sequenced during a study of CD8+CD57+ T cells in acquired aplastic anemia listed by TCRdb under 2018. In terms of the full investigation: On average, sorted CD4+ and CD8+ cells yielded 3.2 ug of extracted DNA, with a range of 0.2 to 27.4 ug. CD8+CD57+ expansion was defined as a frequency above the mean frequency observed in healthy subjects. What the work shows at the level of the full study, not this receptor alone: No significant difference in CD8+ Simpson's diversity was found between patients and healthy controls (P=0.060). Although roughly 29 CD8+ CDR3 sequences were shared by patients and controls, these sequences appeared highly expressed in patients and within the immunodominant clones of patients.

Patients chosen for sequencing had shown expansion of CD8+CD57+ cells by flow cytometry. All patients had severe acquired aplastic anemia diagnosed by International Study of Aplastic Anemia and Agranulocytosis and Camitta criteria. At the time blood was sampled, none of the patients had received any therapy. In the study, sorted CD4+ and CD8+ blood T cells from patients with severe aplastic anemia and from healthy subjects underwent deep sequencing of TCR repertoires. Patients were enrolled under clinicaltrials.gov protocols 00001620, 01623167, 00001397, 00071045, 00081523 and 00961064 in the USA. Ficoll-Paque density gradient centrifugation was used to isolate peripheral blood mononuclear cells. CD4+ and CD8+ T cells were sorted by FACS or magnetic beads before DNA extraction. In the case of this clonotype: What this receptor recognizes is not known. No much larger clone is present one base from it, and per-base qualities are unavailable.

TCR beta VDJ combination and CDR3 sequence profiling used genomic DNA as the template. TCR repertoire sequencing was run on an Illumina HiSeq 2000. The authors' analysis ran thus. TRBV/TRBJ rearrangement plots, CDR3 size and DJ length profiles, and Simpson's diversity index were used to assess repertoires. The most abundant DNA sequence in the deep sequencing data was defined as the immunodominant clone. CDR3 amino acid sequences were screened for sharing across subjects and were compared with published repertoires and the VDJdb database. The public reads were reprocessed in TCRdb via fastp at Q25 and MiXCR, keeping in-frame beta chains. One record per CDR3 amino acid sequence lists the most common genes and DNA. V and J calls and clone size were set by TCRdb, not the authors. In all, the sample holds under 350,000 distinct CDR3 sequences, and roughly 53% of those were seen once. The ten top clones hold around 1.3% of the sample.

In the germline V gene, CDR1 corresponds to SNHLY and CDR2 to FYNNEI. V loses 8 bases at its end and J loses 5 bases; junction bases beyond the gene matches: 16. Including cysteine and phenylalanine, the CDR3 has 17 amino acids. Left in the record is the CDR3 DNA by itself, 51 bases read in frame from the first base. The receptor was derived from a human donor with aplastic anemia. Rearrangement joined TRBV2 to TRBJ2-1; a stretch of 9 junction bases matches TRBD2. The specimen was sorted CD4+, CD8+, or CD8+CD57+ T cells (not recorded which) from PBMCs. DNA sequence: TGTGCCAGCTCCACCCGGAGGAGGGCTAGCGGGGACAATGAGCAGTTCTTC. Its amino acids are CASSTRRRASGDNEQFF.